This passage covers 2 T cell receptor beta chains from one sample sequenced in a study of blood T cells in healthy people across ages (dated by TCRdb to 2013 to 2016). Receptor amplification or capture employed 5' RACE. The data were produced on an Illumina HiSeq 2500. A second roughly 6 to 12 cycle PCR used a sample-barcoded 5' primer and a J-beta primer mix. TCRdb reprocessing: public reads trimmed at Q25 with fastp, clones called with MiXCR, in-frame beta chains kept. Identical CDR3 proteins give one entry, which carries the most common genes and DNA. The sample profile shows approximately 1.5 million distinct CDR3 sequences; roughly 43% of them were found once. About 3.8% of the sample rests with the top ten. The material sequenced was blood. The receptors here all came from a woman under 30 in good health.

The J gene is TRBJ2-2, the V gene TRBV9; the D is unclear. The CDR3 totals 15 residues. Trimming removed 0 bases from V and 2 bases from J, with 8 bases in between. The germline V gene encodes CDR1 SGDLS and CDR2 YYNGEE. The CDR3 is CASSVGAANTGELFF. The CDR3 DNA follows: TGTGCCAGCAGCGTAGGGGCAGCTAACACCGGGGAGCTGTTTTTT.

V and J are TRBV4-2 and TRBJ2-7; D gene ambiguous. Germline CDR1 is LGHNA and CDR2 is YNFKEQ. The CDR3 has 14 amino acids. V lost 1 base and J 4 bases, leaving 11 bases between the germline ends. CDR3: CASSQASSVYEQYF. In nucleotides, the CDR3 is TGTGCCAGCAGCCAAGCTTCCAGCGTTTACGAGCAGTACTTC.